Below, 29 T cell receptor beta chains from the same sample are listed, as sequenced in a study of shared clonotypes between healthy human individuals. This table comes from immunoSEQ multiplex PCR, and its TCRdb copy is limited to in-frame clones, with some not included. The table has about 230,000 clones, over 50% seen once; the top ten hold 11%. Sequences were obtained from memory CD4+ T cells sorted from blood. Subset in this sample: CD45RA-negative fraction. These receptor sequences come from a man younger than 40 in good health.

CDR3 sequence: CASRLAGRYEQYF. In nucleotides, the CDR3 is TGTGCCAGCAGACTAGCGGGCCGCTACGAGCAGTACTTC. The chain carries TRBV27 and TRBJ2-7; 9 positions agree with TRBD2. J was trimmed by 3 bases and V by 6 bases; bases with no gene match: 3. Germline V gene sequence: CDR1 MNHEY, CDR2 SMNVEV (reference sequence). The CDR3 is made up of 13 amino acids.

The J gene is TRBJ1-1, the V gene TRBV5-6; D remains unclear. CDR1 is SGHDT and CDR2 is YYEEEE in the germline V gene. The V gene lost 0 bases and the J gene lost 1 base, with 10 bases spanning the gap. The CDR3 spans 15 residues. The CDR3 reads CASSLVLGWNTEAFF. The CDR3 region has the DNA TGTGCCAGCAGCTTGGTCCTAGGCTGGAACACTGAAGCTTTCTTT. The full variable domain, in which reference TRBV5-6 and TRBJ1-1 provide the parts outside the CDR3, is DAGVTQSPTHLIKTRGQQVTLRCSPKSGHDTVSWYQQALGQGPQFIFQYYEEEERQRGNFPDRFSGHQFPNYSSELNVNALLLGDSALYLCASSLVLGWNTEAFFGQGTRLTVV.

This clone is a singleton in its sample. The CDR3 loop reads CASRSGISGANVLTF. Here the CDR3 DNA reads TGTGCCAGCAGGTCCGGGATCTCTGGGGCCAACGTCCTGACTTTC. V is TRBV5-4 and J is TRBJ2-6, with TRBD2 as a possible D gene (5 bases). CDR1 is SGHNT and CDR2 is YYREEE in the germline V gene (reference sequence). The germline V and J ends were trimmed by 5 bases and 0 bases, with 9 bases remaining between them. This CDR3 is 15 amino acids long.

This clone has only one observation. The chain combines TRBV7-9 with TRBJ2-3; D perhaps matches TRBD2 (6 bases). Germline CDR1 is SEHNR and CDR2 is FQNEAQ (reference sequence). Trimming stripped 1 base from V and 6 bases from J, with 11 bases between. The CDR3 is 14 amino acids. CDR3 sequence: CASSLVGSGDTQYF. The CDR3 region has the DNA TGTGCCAGCAGCTTAGTCGGTAGCGGTGATACGCAGTATTTT. Full variable domain (missing parts from reference TRBV7-9 and TRBJ2-3): DTGVSQNPRHKITKRGQNVTFRCDPISEHNRLYWYRQTLGQGPEFLTYFQNEAQLEKSRLLSDRFSAERPKGSFSTLEIQRTEQGDSAMYLCASSLVGSGDTQYFGPGTRLTVL.

The chain couples TRBV5-1 to TRBJ2-3; the D is unclear. Germline CDR1 is SGHRS and CDR2 is YFSETQ. Trimming left V 0 bases short and J 5 bases short, with 10 bases between. This CDR3 region has 14 residues. CDR3 sequence (DNA): TGCGCCAGCAGCTTGGGGAGTGTGGGAGATACGCAGTATTTT. Translation gives CASSLGSVGDTQYF.

The V and J genes are TRBV15 and TRBJ2-2, with D maybe TRBD2 (6 bases). V lost 3 bases and J 2 bases, leaving 7 bases between the germline ends. CDR3 length: 14 amino acids. Germline V gene lookup returns CDR1 LNHNV and CDR2 YYDKDF (reference sequence). Here the CDR3 DNA reads TGTGCCACCAGCAGGGGACTTAACACCGGGGAGCTGTTTTTT. Protein product: CATSRGLNTGELFF.

This chain connects TRBV18 to TRBJ1-2, with D perhaps matching TRBD1 (6 bases). The CDR3 is 15 amino acids. The V and J ends lost 3 bases and 1 base respectively, with 12 bases between them. Germline V gene sequence: CDR1 KGHSH, CDR2 LQKENI. The CDR3 DNA reads as TGTGCCAGCTCACCGAGACAGGATTTTAACTATGGCTACACCTTC. Residues: CASSPRQDFNYGYTF.

This chain joins TRBV27 and TRBJ1-5; 10 bases are a match to TRBD1. Germline V gives CDR1 MNHEY, CDR2 SMNVEV (reference sequence). The CDR3 contains 16 residues. Losses at the gene ends were 4 bases for V and 7 bases for J; bases not matched to a gene: 10. CDR3 protein: CASSSSGTGVGQPQHF. DNA of the CDR3: TGTGCCAGCAGTTCGTCCGGGACAGGGGTAGGACAGCCCCAGCATTTT.

This chain uses TRBV11-2 with TRBJ2-5; 10 bases match TRBD2. This CDR3 has 14 amino acids. Germline values: CDR1 SGHAT, CDR2 FQNNGV. V trimming: 6 bases; J trimming: 3 bases; junction bases outside the gene matches: 4. CDR3 coding DNA: TGTGCCAGCAGACTAGCGGGGAGAGAAGAGACCCAGTACTTC. Translated: CASRLAGREETQYF.

This chain links TRBV2 with TRBJ2-1; no definite D call. Deletions cut 5 bases from V and 5 bases from J, with 7 bases between. The CDR3 loop spans 12 amino acids. The germline V gene encodes CDR1 SNHLY and CDR2 FYNNEI. This CDR3 is CASSRTDNEQFF. CDR3 coding DNA: TGTGCCAGCAGTCGAACAGACAATGAGCAGTTCTTC. Combining the CDR3 with reference TRBV2 and TRBJ2-1 gives the whole variable domain EPEVTQTPSHQVTQMGQEVILRCVPISNHLYFYWYRQILGQKVEFLVSFYNNEISEKSEIFDDQFSVERPDGSNFTLKIRSTKLEDSAMYFCASSRTDNEQFFGPGTRLTVL.

The chain uses TRBV5-1 and TRBJ2-1; possibly TRBD2 for D (6 bases). CDR3 size: 12 residues. CDR1 and CDR2 from the germline V gene are SGHRS and YFSETQ. V lost 1 base to trimming and J lost 12 bases, with 11 bases between them. CDR3 nucleotide sequence: TGCGCCAGCAGCTTGAGTGGGGGGTCGCAGTTCTTC. It is translated as CASSLSGGSQFF. Using reference TRBV5-1 and TRBJ2-1 for the parts outside the CDR3, the full variable domain is KAGVTQTPRYLIKTRGQQVTLSCSPISGHRSVSWYQQTPGQGLQFLFEYFSETQRNKGNFPGRFSGRQFSNSRSEMNVSTLELGDSALYLCASSLSGGSQFFGPGTRLTVL.

A note on this clone: A much larger clone sits a single nucleotide away, making a read error possible. Other DNA sequences of this sample code for an identical CDR3. This chain connects TRBV29-1 to TRBJ2-7, with 7 bases fitting TRBD1. CDR3 size: 11 residues. V shed 5 bases and J 4 bases; nucleotides not matched to a gene: 2. Germline CDR1 is SQVTM and CDR2 is ANQGSEA. CDR3: CSVRTGYEQYF. The DNA for the CDR3 is TGCAGCGTTAGGACAGGATACGAGCAGTACTTC.

The chain joins TRBV7-2 to TRBJ1-5; D may be TRBD1 (6 bases). V dropped 5 bases and J dropped 7 bases, with 15 bases sitting between them. Germline assignment: CDR1 SGHTA and CDR2 FQGNSA. The CDR3 is made up of 14 amino acids. CDR3 sequence (DNA): TGTGCCAGCAGCCAGGGACAAGGGCTCCAGCCCCAGCATTTT. It specifies CASSQGQGLQPQHF.

The sample holds a few counts of this clone. V and J are TRBV6-5 and TRBJ1-4, with 7 bases aligning to TRBD1. The CDR3 is 16 residues long. Looked up from germline, CDR1 is MNHEY and CDR2 is SVGAGI. V was pared by 2 bases and J by 10 bases, with 13 bases of the junction left unmatched. The CDR3 protein is CASSYDRADLFGKLFF. The CDR3 DNA reads TGTGCCAGCAGTTACGACAGGGCCGACCTGTTCGGAAAACTGTTTTTT.

This chain links TRBV2 with TRBJ1-4; TRBD1 matches 8 bases. Trimming at V came to 8 bases and at J to 8 bases, leaving 10 bases not matched to a gene. There are 14 residues in the CDR3. Germline values: CDR1 SNHLY, CDR2 FYNNEI. CDR3 in amino acids: CASAVETGGEKLFF. The CDR3 coding sequence is TGTGCCAGCGCTGTGGAAACAGGGGGAGAAAAACTGTTTTTT.

The chain couples TRBV7-8 to TRBJ1-1, with D possibly matching TRBD1 (5 bases). This CDR3 spans 12 amino acids. V was cut by 3 bases and J by 5 bases, with 7 bases left in between. Per the germline V gene, CDR1 is SGHVS and CDR2 is FQNEAQ. The CDR3: CASSFQGTEAFF. CDR3 nucleotides: TGTGCCAGCAGCTTCCAGGGTACTGAAGCTTTCTTT.

This clone was seen only once. V gene TRBV28 combines with J gene TRBJ2-7; maybe TRBD1 (6 bases). CDR1 is MDHEN and CDR2 is SYDVKM in the germline V gene. CDR3 length: 16 amino acids. The V and J ends lost 5 bases and 5 bases respectively, with 22 bases between them. In DNA, the CDR3 is TGTGCCAGCAGTGGATACAGGGAGAGGATGAAGCACGAGCAGTACTTC. Its translation: CASSGYRERMKHEQYF. Full variable domain (remainder filled in from reference TRBV28 and TRBJ2-7): DVKVTQSSRYLVKRTGEKVFLECVQDMDHENMFWYRQDPGLGLRLIYFSYDVKMKEKGDIPEGYSVSREKKERFSLILESASTNQTSMYLCASSGYRERMKHEQYFGPGTRLTVT.

The rearrangement links TRBV5-4 to TRBJ2-7, with TRBD2 identical over 7 bases. In germline, CDR1 is SGHNT, CDR2 YYREEE (reference sequence). The CDR3 contains 17 residues. V shed 4 bases, J shed 0 bases, and the junction held 13 bases outside the gene matches. In DNA form, the CDR3 reads TGTGCCAGCAGCCAAGATCGACTAGCACATAACTCCTACGAGCAGTACTTC. It translates to CASSQDRLAHNSYEQYF.

The rearrangement links TRBV9 to TRBJ2-3; 10 nucleotides agree with TRBD2. Looked up from germline, CDR1 is SGDLS and CDR2 is YYNGEE. Trimming removed 0 bases from V and 5 bases from J; junction bases left unmatched: 9. The CDR3 has 17 amino acids. This CDR3 reads CASSVGASGSGGDTQYF. CDR3 nucleotide sequence: TGTGCCAGCAGCGTAGGGGCTAGCGGGAGTGGTGGAGATACGCAGTATTTT. Drawing the rest from reference TRBV9 and TRBJ2-3, the complete variable domain is DSGVTQTPKHLITATGQRVTLRCSPRSGDLSVYWYQQSLDQGLQFLIQYYNGEERAKGNILERFSAQQFPDLHSELNLSSLELGDSALYFCASSVGASGSGGDTQYFGPGTRLTVL.

This clone was counted many times. This rearrangement joins TRBV5-5 to TRBJ1-2; possibly TRBD1 for D (5 bases). V dropped 4 bases and J dropped 0 bases, with 10 bases sitting between them. CDR3 length equals 14 residues. Germline values: CDR1 SGHKS, CDR2 YYEKEE (reference sequence). CDR3 region: CASSPGGANYGYTF. In DNA, the CDR3 is TGTGCCAGCAGCCCGGGGGGAGCTAACTATGGCTACACCTTC.

The chain combines TRBV4-3 with TRBJ2-7; D unresolved. The CDR3 has 18 residues. Germline values: CDR1 LGHNA, CDR2 YSLEER. The V and J ends lost 0 bases and 1 base respectively, with 19 bases between them. CDR3 coding DNA: TGCGCCAGCAGCCAAGATCACGGGCGCGGAGCTCAATCCTACGAGCAGTACTTC. Encoded protein: CASSQDHGRGAQSYEQYF.

This clone was picked up a small number of times. This chain joins TRBV11-2 and TRBJ2-5; D perhaps matches TRBD1 (6 bases). Looked up from germline, CDR1 is SGHAT and CDR2 is FQNNGV. The CDR3 loop spans 15 amino acids. V lost 1 base to trimming and J lost 5 bases, with 14 bases between them. The CDR3 region has the DNA TGTGCCAGCAGCTTAGGTTCAGGGGCTCGGGAGACCCAGTACTTC. The encoded protein is CASSLGSGARETQYF.

The V call is TRBV5-4, the J call TRBJ2-1, with 10 bases matching TRBD2. Germline V CDR1 and CDR2: SGHNT, YYREEE (reference sequence). This CDR3 is 15 amino acids long. The V gene end was trimmed by 0 bases and the J gene end by 8 bases; junction bases not matched to a gene: 5. CDR3 amino acids: CASSLVLAGLYEQFF. DNA of the CDR3: TGTGCCAGCAGCTTGGTACTAGCGGGACTGTATGAGCAGTTCTTC.

V usage is TRBV7-9 and J usage is TRBJ2-1; 13 nucleotides match TRBD2. V lost 5 bases and J lost 1; bases outside the gene matches: 8. The CDR3 is 18 residues long. Germline V lookup: CDR1 SEHNR, CDR2 FQNEAQ (reference sequence). The CDR3 DNA reads as TGTGCCAGCAGCGGACGGGGACTAGCGGGGACGTCCTACAATGAGCAGTTCTTC. Residues: CASSGRGLAGTSYNEQFF.

The rearrangement uses TRBV2 and TRBJ2-4, with TRBD2 matching 14 bases. Germline CDR1 and CDR2: SNHLY and FYNNEI. This CDR3 has 14 amino acids. V lost 6 bases to trimming and J lost 7 bases; unmatched junction nucleotides: 2. CDR3 loop: CASSGLAGGNIQYF. CDR3 in DNA: TGTGCCAGCAGCGGACTAGCGGGAGGCAACATTCAGTACTTC.

The sample holds one count of this clone. The chain has TRBV27 and TRBJ1-2; no clear D. CDR3 size: 14 residues. V was shortened by 6 bases and J by 0 bases, with 11 bases between the two germline ends. Germline-derived CDR1 and CDR2 are MNHEY and SMNVEV (reference sequence). CDR3: CASRYGGPNYGYTF. Here the CDR3 DNA reads TGTGCCAGCAGGTACGGCGGACCTAACTATGGCTACACCTTC.

The chain has TRBV6-1 and TRBJ2-3; D uncertain. V lost 4 bases and J lost 3, with 14 bases in between. CDR3 size: 15 residues. Germline CDR1 and CDR2: MNHNS and SASEGT. The CDR3 bases are TGTGCCAGCAGTGTAGGTCCGGAGATGACAGATACGCAGTATTTT. Its protein is CASSVGPEMTDTQYF.

A few counts support this clone. The chain uses TRBV5-1 and TRBJ2-5; unclear D gene. The V end was cut by 4 bases, the J end by 3 bases, with 4 bases between. CDR3 length equals 11 residues. Germline CDR1 and CDR2: SGHRS and YFSETQ. CDR3: CASSEKETQYF. DNA for the CDR3: TGCGCCAGCAGCGAAAAAGAGACCCAGTACTTC.

This chain connects TRBV4-2 to TRBJ1-1; no definite D call. Trimming took off 1 base at V and 5 bases at J, with 11 bases between the two ends. Germline loops: CDR1 LGHNA, CDR2 YNFKEQ. The CDR3 length is 14 residues. For the CDR3, the DNA is TGTGCCAGCAGCCAAGTACCCGGTCGGACTGAAGCTTTCTTT. The encoded protein is CASSQVPGRTEAFF.